What follows are 8 T cell receptor beta chains derived from one specimen sequenced in a study of blood T cell repertoires in COVID-19. Some clones are missing from TCRdb's copy, which holds only in-frame ones; the method was immunoSEQ multiplex PCR. The data show more than 85,000 clones, 70% to 90% seen once. The sample taken for sequencing was peripheral blood. The receptor set was obtained from a woman aged 55 to 70 with acute or convalescent COVID-19.

To note about this clone: The sample holds other DNA sequences that translate to the same CDR3. J is TRBJ2-2 and V is TRBV19, with 7 bases fitting TRBD1. Trimming removed 6 bases from V and 3 bases from J; junction bases left unmatched: 4. The V gene's germline CDR1 is LNHDA and CDR2 SQIVND (reference sequence). CDR3 size: 14 residues. As DNA, the CDR3 is TGTGCCAGTAGACAGGGGTGGGACACCGGGGAGCTGTTTTTT. Protein sequence: CASRQGWDTGELFF. The full variable domain, in which reference TRBV19 and TRBJ2-2 provide the parts outside the CDR3, is DGGITQSPKYLFRKEGQNVTLSCEQNLNHDAMYWYRQDPGQGLRLIYYSQIVNDFQKGDIAEGYSVSREKKESFPLTVTSAQKNPTAFYLCASRQGWDTGELFFGEGSRLTVL.

V is TRBV19 and J is TRBJ1-5; possible D gene TRBD1, 5 bases. V dropped 0 bases and J dropped 2 bases, with 8 bases sitting between them. The germline gives CDR1 LNHDA, CDR2 SQIVND (reference sequence). The CDR3 has 15 residues. Here the CDR3 reads CASSIDATGNQPQHF. The DNA of the CDR3 is TGTGCCAGTAGTATAGACGCGACAGGCAATCAGCCCCAGCATTTT.

The chain couples TRBV5-6 to TRBJ2-7; the D is unclear. Looked up from germline, CDR1 is SGHDT and CDR2 is YYEEEE. V lost 1 base and J lost 3, with 14 bases in between. CDR3 size: 15 residues. CDR3 sequence: CASSLSQTPNYEQYV. As DNA, the CDR3 is TGTGCCAGCAGCTTGAGCCAAACCCCAAACTACGAGCAGTACGTC.

This clone was seen a handful of times. CDR3 residues: CASRDSGIDTEAFF. CDR3 DNA sequence: TGCGCCAGCAGGGACAGCGGTATAGACACTGAAGCTTTCTTT. The chain uses TRBV5-1 and TRBJ1-1; D possibly corresponds to TRBD1 (6 bases). CDR1 and CDR2 from the germline V gene are SGHRS and YFSETQ. The V end was cut by 5 bases, the J end by 3 bases, with 14 bases between. This CDR3 spans 14 amino acids.

The chain has TRBV7-9 and TRBJ2-5; 10 nucleotides match TRBD1. The CDR3 extends over 15 amino acids. Germline V CDR1 and CDR2: SEHNR, FQNEAQ (reference sequence). V gave up 6 bases and J gave up 5 bases; unmatched junction bases: 9. The DNA for the CDR3 is TGTGCCAGCAGGTCGGCCGGGACAGGGGTCGAGACCCAGTACTTC. Encoded protein: CASRSAGTGVETQYF. Full variable domain (remainder filled in from reference TRBV7-9 and TRBJ2-5): DTGVSQNPRHKITKRGQNVTFRCDPISEHNRLYWYRQTLGQGPEFLTYFQNEAQLEKSRLLSDRFSAERPKGSFSTLEIQRTEQGDSAMYLCASRSAGTGVETQYFGPGTRLLVL.

This sequence joins TRBV3-1 (or the pseudogene TRBV3-2) and TRBJ2-5; 9 positions agree with TRBD2. V shed 7 bases and J 5 bases; nucleotides not matched to a gene: 8. The V gene's germline CDR1 is LGHDT and CDR2 YNNKEL (reference sequence). The CDR3 runs 14 residues. The CDR3 DNA follows: TGTGCCAGCAACCTAGGACTAGCGAAGGAGACCCAGTACTTC. It codes for CASNLGLAKETQYF.

The V and J genes are TRBV14 and TRBJ1-2; D gene ambiguous. Germline loops: CDR1 SGHDN, CDR2 FVKESK. The V gene lost 4 bases and the J gene lost 2 bases, with 8 bases spanning the gap. The length of the CDR3 is 13 residues. CDR3 sequence reads: CASSRAGNYGYTF. For the CDR3, the DNA is TGTGCCAGCAGCCGCGCCGGGAACTATGGCTACACCTTC.

The chain employs TRBV28 and TRBJ1-2, with no clear D. The CDR3 loop spans 13 amino acids. Germline V lookup: CDR1 MDHEN, CDR2 SYDVKM. The germline V and J ends were trimmed by 8 bases and 2 bases, with 12 bases remaining between them. CDR3 sequence: CASVRGGNYGYTF. In DNA, the CDR3 is TGTGCCAGCGTTCGGGGAGGAAACTATGGCTACACCTTC.